These 25 T cell receptor beta chains originate from one sample sequenced in a study of cytomegalovirus exposure and HLA in healthy donors. Use of 60 Vbeta and 13 Jbeta primers characterized the PCR. Profiled with immunoSEQ multiplex PCR; TCRdb holds only in-frame clones, not every one. Of more than 90,000 clones listed, around 75% were seen once; the top ten hold about 9.4%. Sequencing was performed on PBMCs. The source of these receptors is a man between 50 and 59 years old in good health and CMV-seronegative.

The J gene is TRBJ2-7, the V gene TRBV5-1, with 10 bases identical to TRBD1. Trimming removed 4 bases from V and 1 base from J; junction bases left unmatched: 5. This CDR3 comprises 15 residues. In germline, CDR1 is SGHRS, CDR2 YFSETQ. The CDR3 nucleotides read TGCGCCAGCAGCGTATGGACAGGGGGGTCCTACGAGCAGTACTTC. Translating gives CASSVWTGGSYEQYF. Together with reference TRBV5-1 and TRBJ2-7, the CDR3 gives the full variable domain: KAGVTQTPRYLIKTRGQQVTLSCSPISGHRSVSWYQQTPGQGLQFLFEYFSETQRNKGNFPGRFSGRQFSNSRSEMNVSTLELGDSALYLCASSVWTGGSYEQYFGPGTRLTVT.

This clone was detected only a few times. The chain combines TRBV30 with TRBJ1-5, with D possibly TRBD1 on 6 matching bases. The germline gives CDR1 GTSNPN, CDR2 SVGIG (reference sequence). Trimming stripped 2 bases from V and 4 bases from J, with 9 bases between. This CDR3 is built from 13 residues. The CDR3 sequence is CAWSLQGNQPQHF. DNA of the CDR3: TGTGCCTGGAGTCTCCAGGGGAATCAGCCCCAGCATTTT.

The V gene is TRBV4-1, the J gene TRBJ1-1; D is perhaps TRBD1 (6 bases). With 3 bases removed from V and 0 bases from J, the gap between germline ends came to 11 bases. Germline V gene sequence: CDR1 MGHRA, CDR2 YSYEKL. The CDR3 runs to 15 residues. The CDR3 sequence: CASSHPGQMNTEAFF. The CDR3 DNA reads TGCGCCAGCAGCCACCCCGGACAGATGAACACTGAAGCTTTCTTT.

The V call is TRBV27, the J call TRBJ1-4; tentative D call: TRBD1 (5 bases). The CDR3 contains 15 residues. Germline assignment: CDR1 MNHEY and CDR2 SMNVEV (reference sequence). The V end lost 4 bases, the J end lost 6 bases, and 15 bases lay between the germline ends. The CDR3 bases are TGTGCCAGCAGTTCTTTCGGGGGGGTTTATGAAAAACTGTTTTTT. Its translation is CASSSFGGVYEKLFF. Based on the CDR3 plus reference TRBV27 and TRBJ1-4, the full variable domain is EAQVTQNPRYLITVTGKKLTVTCSQNMNHEYMSWYRQDPGLGLRQIYYSMNVEVTDKGDVPEGYKVSRKEKRNFPLILESPSPNQTSLYFCASSSFGGVYEKLFFGSGTQLSVL.

This sequence joins TRBV11-2 and TRBJ2-7, with 7 positions matching TRBD2. V trimming: 2 bases; J trimming: 4 bases; junction bases outside the gene matches: 14. Germline V CDR1 and CDR2: SGHAT, FQNNGV. The CDR3 is 17 residues long. The CDR3 sequence: CASSLRRGWTPIYEQYF. The CDR3 bases are TGTGCCAGCAGCTTAAGGCGGGGGTGGACACCGATATACGAGCAGTACTTC.

The chain joins TRBV2 to TRBJ2-1, with 10 bases identical to TRBD2. Germline lookup yields CDR1 SNHLY and CDR2 FYNNEI. Unmatched junction bases numbered 5, after V lost 6 bases and J lost 3 bases. The CDR3 contains 15 residues. The CDR3 loop reads CASSEREGFYNEQFF. In DNA form, the CDR3 reads TGTGCCAGCAGCGAGCGGGAGGGGTTCTACAATGAGCAGTTCTTC.

This chain joins TRBV6-1 and TRBJ1-3, with 7 bases fitting TRBD1. Trimming cost V 6 bases and J 2 bases; bases outside gene matches: 4. This CDR3 is built from 14 residues. Germline lookup yields CDR1 MNHNS and CDR2 SASEGT. The CDR3 loop is CASSRQGTGNTIYF. The CDR3 coding sequence is TGTGCCAGCAGCAGACAGGGCACTGGAAACACCATATATTTT.

This clone was observed a few times. The rearrangement uses TRBV27 and TRBJ1-5; 9 nucleotides agree with TRBD1. The V gene's germline CDR1 is MNHEY and CDR2 SMNVEV (reference sequence). The CDR3 sequence is 17 residues long. Trimming cost V 2 bases and J 7 bases; bases outside gene matches: 12. The CDR3 coding sequence is TGTGCCAGCAGTTTAAGCGGCGGACAGGGGTCTGGGCAGCCCCAGCATTTT. It yields the protein CASSLSGGQGSGQPQHF.

The chain links TRBV18 to TRBJ2-1; TRBD1 aligns across 9 bases. Germline CDR1 is KGHSH and CDR2 is LQKENI. V dropped 3 bases and J dropped 6; count of bases not matched to a gene: 9. The CDR3 is 16 amino acids. The CDR3 region has the DNA TGTGCCAGCTCACCGAGGACAGGGGCAGCCGGCAATGAGCAGTTCTTC. This encodes CASSPRTGAAGNEQFF.

V gene TRBV30 combines with J gene TRBJ1-5; 9 bases are a match to TRBD1. This CDR3 comprises 13 residues. Trimming removed 5 bases from V and 4 bases from J; junction bases left unmatched: 3. Per the germline V gene, CDR1 is GTSNPN and CDR2 is SVGIG (reference sequence). The CDR3, as DNA: TGTGCCTGGGACAGGGGGATAAATCAGCCCCAGCATTTT. Translating gives CAWDRGINQPQHF.

The CDR3: CASSSLDRDAKNIQYF. The CDR3 DNA is TGTGCCAGCAGCTCCTTAGACAGAGACGCCAAAAACATTCAGTACTTC. V and J are TRBV7-9 and TRBJ2-4, with D perhaps TRBD1 (5 bases). The CDR3 has 16 amino acids. V lost 4 bases, J lost 1 base, and 14 bases lay in between. Germline CDR1 is SEHNR and CDR2 is FQNEAQ (reference sequence).

The chain couples TRBV5-1 to TRBJ1-3; D is unresolved. The CDR3 covers 16 residues. V was shortened by 0 bases and J by 2 bases, with 12 bases between the two germline ends. The germline CDR1 and CDR2 sequences are SGHRS and YFSETQ. DNA of the CDR3: TGCGCCAGCAGCTTGGTGGGGAGATTGGCTGGAAACACCATATATTTT. Its translation is CASSLVGRLAGNTIYF.

This chain links TRBV6-4 with TRBJ1-1, with 10 bases matching TRBD1. This CDR3 is 17 amino acids long. The junction had 9 bases not matched to a gene; V was cut back by 3 bases and J by 2 bases. In germline, CDR1 is MRHNA, CDR2 SNTAGT. The CDR3 region is CASSDSRDRGINTEAFF. The CDR3 DNA is TGTGCCAGCAGTGATTCCCGGGACAGGGGAATTAACACTGAAGCTTTCTTT.

The chain employs TRBV2 and TRBJ1-1; 8 nucleotides line up with TRBD1. In germline, CDR1 is SNHLY, CDR2 FYNNEI. V lost 6 bases to trimming and J lost 5 bases; unmatched junction nucleotides: 5. The CDR3 contains 13 residues. The CDR3 spells CASRDRGKTEAFF. The CDR3 region has the DNA TGTGCCAGCAGAGACAGGGGTAAAACTGAAGCTTTCTTT. The full variable domain, in which reference TRBV2 and TRBJ1-1 provide the parts outside the CDR3, is EPEVTQTPSHQVTQMGQEVILRCVPISNHLYFYWYRQILGQKVEFLVSFYNNEISEKSEIFDDQFSVERPDGSNFTLKIRSTKLEDSAMYFCASRDRGKTEAFFGQGTRLTVV.

This clone was detected only a few times. The chain employs TRBV5-6 and TRBJ2-7; tentative D call: TRBD2 (6 bases). Trimming removed 0 bases from V and 1 base from J, with 8 bases in between. CDR1 is SGHDT, CDR2 YYEEEE, per germline. The CDR3 runs to 14 residues. CDR3 sequence reads: CASSLDGRSYEQYF. DNA of the CDR3: TGTGCCAGCAGCTTGGACGGGAGATCCTACGAGCAGTACTTC.

This clone showed up just a few times. The V and J genes are TRBV18 and TRBJ2-7; TRBD2 aligns across 7 bases. V was pared by 6 bases and J by 3 bases, with 2 bases of the junction left unmatched. Germline values: CDR1 KGHSH, CDR2 LQKENI. The CDR3 runs to 12 residues. Here the CDR3 reads CASSGDYYEQYF. DNA for the CDR3: TGTGCCAGCTCGGGGGACTACTACGAGCAGTACTTC.

The genes are TRBV4-2 and TRBJ2-7, with TRBD2 matching over 9 bases. After removal of 0 bases from V and 0 bases from J, the junction contained 3 bases not matched to a gene. CDR1 is LGHNA, CDR2 YNFKEQ, per germline. The CDR3 consists of 16 residues. Here the CDR3 DNA reads TGTGCCAGCAGCCAAGATACGACTAGCGGCTCCTACGAGCAGTACTTC. It specifies CASSQDTTSGSYEQYF.

The chain joins TRBV14 to TRBJ1-5, with a tentative D call TRBD1 (5 bases). Germline lookup yields CDR1 SGHDN and CDR2 FVKESK. CDR3 length: 15 residues. V was clipped by 1 base and J by 2 bases, with 9 bases between them. Here the CDR3 DNA reads TGTGCCAGCAGCCAAGGGGGCGCAGGCAATCAGCCCCAGCATTTT. Its translation is CASSQGGAGNQPQHF.

The chain combines TRBV29-1 with TRBJ1-1; no clear D gene. CDR3 size: 13 residues. Between the trimmed V and J ends, which lost 4 bases and 0 bases, there was a span of 9 bases. The germline V gene encodes CDR1 SQVTM and CDR2 ANQGSEA. The CDR3 bases are TGCAGCGTTGGCGGCAGTATGAACACTGAAGCTTTCTTT. It is translated as CSVGGSMNTEAFF.

V and J are TRBV9 and TRBJ2-3, with D possibly matching TRBD2 (5 bases). Trimming pared 3 bases from V and 0 bases from J, leaving 14 bases between. CDR3 length: 16 amino acids. Germline CDR1 is SGDLS and CDR2 is YYNGEE. DNA for the CDR3: TGTGCCAGCAGCGCCCTTCTAGCCGGCAGCACAGATACGCAGTATTTT. The encoded protein is CASSALLAGSTDTQYF. Full variable domain (remainder filled in from reference TRBV9 and TRBJ2-3): DSGVTQTPKHLITATGQRVTLRCSPRSGDLSVYWYQQSLDQGLQFLIQYYNGEERAKGNILERFSAQQFPDLHSELNLSSLELGDSALYFCASSALLAGSTDTQYFGPGTRLTVL.

The V gene is TRBV7-9, the J gene TRBJ2-1; D gene uncertain. V was pared by 1 base and J by 4 bases, with 8 bases between. The CDR3 covers 14 residues. Germline CDR1 SEHNR, CDR2 FQNEAQ (reference sequence). CDR3 nucleotides: TGTGCCAGCAGCTTAGGCCCCGAGTACAATGAGCAGTTCTTC. Translation: CASSLGPEYNEQFF.

A few counts support this clone. The chain joins TRBV5-4 to TRBJ2-5; TRBD1 matches 7 bases. With 4 bases clipped from V and 2 bases from J, the junction kept 8 bases outside the gene matches. Per germline, CDR1 SGHNT and CDR2 YYREEE (reference sequence). CDR3 length: 15 amino acids. The CDR3 nucleotides read TGTGCCAGCAGCGCCGGGACAGCCTTACAAGAGACCCAGTACTTC. Translated: CASSAGTALQETQYF.

CDR3 DNA: TGTGCCAGCAGACAGGGACTAGCGGGAGTGAGAGAGCAGTACTTC. The encoded protein is CASRQGLAGVREQYF. The chain has TRBV6-5 and TRBJ2-7; 14 bases agree with TRBD2. V gave up 6 bases and J gave up 7 bases; unmatched junction bases: 8. CDR1 MNHEY and CDR2 SVGAGI come from the germline V gene. The length of the CDR3 is 15 residues.

The rearrangement uses TRBV27 and TRBJ2-7; 8 nucleotides agree with TRBD1. Per germline, CDR1 MNHEY and CDR2 SMNVEV (reference sequence). After removal of 3 bases from V and 6 bases from J, the junction contained 4 bases not matched to a gene. There are 13 residues in the CDR3. CDR3 nucleotides: TGTGCCAGCAGTTTGACAGGGGTTCGCGAGCAGTACTTC. It translates to CASSLTGVREQYF.

The chain employs TRBV7-6 and TRBJ1-1; D is unresolved. Germline lookup yields CDR1 SGHVS and CDR2 FNYEAQ. CDR3 size: 13 residues. V was clipped by 5 bases and J by 1 base, with 8 bases between them. DNA for the CDR3: TGTGCCAGCAGCAAACAAGAGAACACTGAAGCTTTCTTT. This encodes CASSKQENTEAFF. Filled out from reference TRBV7-6 and TRBJ1-1, the complete variable domain reads GAGVSQSPRYKVTKRGQDVALRCDPISGHVSLYWYRQALGQGPEFLTYFNYEAQQDKSGLPNDRFSAERPEGSISTLTIQRTEQRDSAMYRCASSKQENTEAFFGQGTRLTVV.